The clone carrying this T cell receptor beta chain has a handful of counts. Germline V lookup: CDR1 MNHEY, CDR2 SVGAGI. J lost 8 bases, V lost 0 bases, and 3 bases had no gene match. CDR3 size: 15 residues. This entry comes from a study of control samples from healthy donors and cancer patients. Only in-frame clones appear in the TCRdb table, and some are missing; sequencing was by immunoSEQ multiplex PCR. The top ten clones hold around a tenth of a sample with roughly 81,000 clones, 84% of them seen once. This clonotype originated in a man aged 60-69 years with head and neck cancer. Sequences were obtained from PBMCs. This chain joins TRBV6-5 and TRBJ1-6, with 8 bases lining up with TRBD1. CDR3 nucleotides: TGTGCCAGCAGTTACTCGCTACAGGGGGATTCACCCCTCCACTTT. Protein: CASSYSLQGDSPLHF.